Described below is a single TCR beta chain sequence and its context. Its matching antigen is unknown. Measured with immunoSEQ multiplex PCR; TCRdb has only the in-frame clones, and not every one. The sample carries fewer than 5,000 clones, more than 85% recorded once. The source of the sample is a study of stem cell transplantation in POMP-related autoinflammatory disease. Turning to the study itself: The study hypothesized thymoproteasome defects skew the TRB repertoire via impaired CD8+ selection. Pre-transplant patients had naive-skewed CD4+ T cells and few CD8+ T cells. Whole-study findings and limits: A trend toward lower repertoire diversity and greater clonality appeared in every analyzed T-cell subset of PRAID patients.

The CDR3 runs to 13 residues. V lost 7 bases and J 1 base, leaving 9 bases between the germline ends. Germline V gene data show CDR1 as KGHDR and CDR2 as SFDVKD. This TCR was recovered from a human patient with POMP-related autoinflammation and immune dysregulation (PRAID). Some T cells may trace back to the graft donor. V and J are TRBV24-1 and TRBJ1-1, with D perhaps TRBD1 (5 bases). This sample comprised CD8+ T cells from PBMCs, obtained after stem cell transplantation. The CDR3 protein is CATRGGPNTEAFF. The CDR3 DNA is TGTGCCACCAGGGGGGGACCGAACACTGAAGCTTTCTTT.